The sequence of this T cell receptor (beta chain) was determined in a study of OX40 agonist ivuxolimab in advanced cancers. Study-level background: Each patient was given ivuxolimab into a vein every 2 weeks, at 0.01 to 10 mg/kg. Study-wide points: The work left the antigen specificity of expanded peripheral T cells undetermined.

Germline V CDR1 and CDR2: SGHDT, YYEEEE. The CDR3 spans 13 residues. V trimming: 4 bases; J trimming: 1 base; junction bases outside the gene matches: 1. This clone appeared a single time. The target antigen is unknown. The same CDR3 also results from other DNA sequences found in this sample. Only in-frame clones appear in the TCRdb table, and some are missing; sequencing was by immunoSEQ multiplex PCR. The repertoire holds 65,000 to 95,000 clones, 80% to 90% seen once, with less than 6% in the top ten. The clonotype was recovered from an adult with an advanced solid tumor such as melanoma, head and neck, liver or kidney cancer. This sequence joins TRBV5-6 and TRBJ1-2; 7 bases fit TRBD1. The sequenced sample was CD4+ or CD8+ T cells sorted from blood, obtained in a trial of the OX40 agonist ivuxolimab. The CDR3 DNA reads TGTGCCAGCAGCCGACAGGGTAACTATGGCTACACCTTC. Amino acids: CASSRQGNYGYTF. Combining the CDR3 with reference TRBV5-6 and TRBJ1-2 gives the whole variable domain DAGVTQSPTHLIKTRGQQVTLRCSPKSGHDTVSWYQQALGQGPQFIFQYYEEEERQRGNFPDRFSGHQFPNYSSELNVNALLLGDSALYLCASSRQGNYGYTFGSGTRLTVV.